This T cell receptor beta chain was observed in a study of blood T cell repertoires in COVID-19. Study at large: Italy, Spain and the United States were the sources of the convalescent and acute COVID-19 samples. T cells, B-cell-depleted T cells, or PBMCs supplied cDNA or gDNA.

The authors' processing: Reference gene primers were amplified, and this amplification served to estimate nucleated cell counts. This table comes from immunoSEQ multiplex PCR, and its TCRdb copy is limited to in-frame clones, with some not included. The V and J calls and clone size were taken over from that table, and D and trimming were inferred from the DNA. The sample shows about 310,000 clones, around 87% of them seen only once. Germline CDR1 reads SGHTA; CDR2 reads FQGTGA. With V trimmed by 6 bases and J by 3 bases, 11 bases remained unmatched. CDR3 length: 15 residues. This clonotype originated in a woman aged 40 to 55 with COVID-19, enrolled during active disease. The chain carries TRBV7-3 and TRBJ2-7; the match to TRBD1 covers 7 bases. Sequenced input: peripheral blood. The CDR3 bases are TGTGCCAGCAGACAAACAGGGGAAGGTCTCTACGAGCAGTACTTC. Translating gives CASRQTGEGLYEQYF.